This T cell receptor beta chain is from a study of blood T cell repertoires in COVID-19. Study background: Acute and convalescent COVID-19 specimens originated in the United States, Italy and Spain. T cells, B-cell-depleted T cells, or PBMCs provided the cDNA or gDNA that served as material.

Patients of the Seattle cohort, enrolled during active infection, were followed longitudinally. Authors' methods: Amplification of reference gene primers provided the estimated nucleated cell counts. Sequenced by immunoSEQ multiplex PCR; TCRdb stores in-frame clones only, minus some. That table gives V, J and clone size, and the DNA gave D and trimming. The sample includes under 550,000 clones, about 90% of them seen just once. Germline V gene sequence: CDR1 SGHNT, CDR2 YENEEA. The V end lost 5 bases, the J end lost 4 bases, and 11 bases lay between the germline ends. The CDR3 extends over 14 amino acids.

The origin of this receptor is a man between 18 and 35 years old with COVID-19, enrolled during active disease. This chain joins TRBV11-3 and TRBJ2-2, with a weak D call TRBD2 (5 bases). The sequencing sample was made of peripheral blood. CDR3 nucleotides: TGTGCCAGCAGCCAAACTAGAAGCACCGGGGAGCTGTTTTTT. Translated, it gives CASSQTRSTGELFF. Full variable domain (rest looked up from reference TRBV11-3 and TRBJ2-2): EAGVVQSPRYKIIEKKQPVAFWCNPISGHNTLYWYLQNLGQGPELLIRYENEEAVDDSQLPKDRFSAERLKGVDSTLKIQPAELGDSAVYLCASSQTRSTGELFFGEGSRLTVL.